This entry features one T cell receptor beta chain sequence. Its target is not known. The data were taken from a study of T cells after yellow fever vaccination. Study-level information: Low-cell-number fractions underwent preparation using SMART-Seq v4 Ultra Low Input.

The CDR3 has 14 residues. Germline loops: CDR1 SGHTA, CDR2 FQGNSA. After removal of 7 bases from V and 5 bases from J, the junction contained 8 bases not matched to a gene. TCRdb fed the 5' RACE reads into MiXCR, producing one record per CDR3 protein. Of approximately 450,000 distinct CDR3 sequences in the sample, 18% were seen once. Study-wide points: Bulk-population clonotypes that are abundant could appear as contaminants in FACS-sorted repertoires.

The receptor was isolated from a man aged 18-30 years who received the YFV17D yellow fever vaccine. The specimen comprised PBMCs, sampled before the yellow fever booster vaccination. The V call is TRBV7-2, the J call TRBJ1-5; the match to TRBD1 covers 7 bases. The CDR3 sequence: CASTVDRYYQPQHF. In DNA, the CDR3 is TGTGCCAGCACCGTGGACAGGTATTATCAGCCCCAGCATTTT.